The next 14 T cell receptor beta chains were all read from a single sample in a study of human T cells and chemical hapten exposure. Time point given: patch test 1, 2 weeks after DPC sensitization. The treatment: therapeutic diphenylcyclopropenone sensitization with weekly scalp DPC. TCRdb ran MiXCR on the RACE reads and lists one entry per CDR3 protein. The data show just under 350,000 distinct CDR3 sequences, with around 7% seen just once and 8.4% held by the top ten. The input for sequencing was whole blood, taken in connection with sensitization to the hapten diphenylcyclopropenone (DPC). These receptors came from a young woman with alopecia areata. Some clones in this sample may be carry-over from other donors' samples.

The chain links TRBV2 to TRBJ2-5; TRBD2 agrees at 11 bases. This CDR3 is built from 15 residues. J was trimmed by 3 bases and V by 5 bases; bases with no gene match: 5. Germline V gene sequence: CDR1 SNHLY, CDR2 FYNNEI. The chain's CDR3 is CASSIGTSGKETQYF. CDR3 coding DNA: TGTGCCAGCAGTATCGGGACTAGCGGAAAAGAGACCCAGTACTTC.

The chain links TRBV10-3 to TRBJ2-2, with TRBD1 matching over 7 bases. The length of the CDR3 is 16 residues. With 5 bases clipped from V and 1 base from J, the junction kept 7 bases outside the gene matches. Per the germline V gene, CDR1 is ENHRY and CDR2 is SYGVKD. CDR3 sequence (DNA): TGTGCCATCAGTACCTCCGGGACAGAGAACACCGGGGAGCTGTTTTTT. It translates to CAISTSGTENTGELFF.

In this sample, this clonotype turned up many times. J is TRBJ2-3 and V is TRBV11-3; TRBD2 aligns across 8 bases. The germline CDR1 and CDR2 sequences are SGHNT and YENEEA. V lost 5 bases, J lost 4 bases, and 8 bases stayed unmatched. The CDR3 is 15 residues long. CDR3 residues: CASSEGLVSADTQYF. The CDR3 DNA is TGTGCCAGCAGCGAGGGACTAGTTAGCGCAGATACGCAGTATTTT.

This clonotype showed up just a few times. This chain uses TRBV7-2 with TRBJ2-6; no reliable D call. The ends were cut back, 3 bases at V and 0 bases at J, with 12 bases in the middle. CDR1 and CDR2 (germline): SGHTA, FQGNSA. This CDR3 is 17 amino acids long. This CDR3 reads CASSFRAESSGANVLTF. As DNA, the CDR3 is TGTGCCAGCAGCTTTCGCGCGGAGAGCTCTGGGGCCAACGTCCTGACTTTC.

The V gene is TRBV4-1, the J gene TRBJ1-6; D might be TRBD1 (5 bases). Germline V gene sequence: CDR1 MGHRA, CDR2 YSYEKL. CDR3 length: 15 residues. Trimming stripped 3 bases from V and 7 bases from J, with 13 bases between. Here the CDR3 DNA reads TGCGCCAGCAGCCAGTGGGGACTGATCAATTCACCCCTCCACTTT. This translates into CASSQWGLINSPLHF.

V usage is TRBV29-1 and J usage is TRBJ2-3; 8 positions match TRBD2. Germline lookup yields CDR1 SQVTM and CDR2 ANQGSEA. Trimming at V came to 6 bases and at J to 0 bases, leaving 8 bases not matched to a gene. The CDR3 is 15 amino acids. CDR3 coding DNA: TGCAGCGTGCCGGGACTAGGAAAGAGCACAGATACGCAGTATTTT. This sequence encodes CSVPGLGKSTDTQYF.

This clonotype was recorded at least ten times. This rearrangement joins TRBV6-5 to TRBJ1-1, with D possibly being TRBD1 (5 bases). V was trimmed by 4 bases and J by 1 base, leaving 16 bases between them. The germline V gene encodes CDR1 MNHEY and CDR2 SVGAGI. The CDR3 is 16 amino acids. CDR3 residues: CASSSFISGGNTEAFF. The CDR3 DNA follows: TGTGCCAGCAGTTCCTTTATATCCGGGGGGAACACTGAAGCTTTCTTT.

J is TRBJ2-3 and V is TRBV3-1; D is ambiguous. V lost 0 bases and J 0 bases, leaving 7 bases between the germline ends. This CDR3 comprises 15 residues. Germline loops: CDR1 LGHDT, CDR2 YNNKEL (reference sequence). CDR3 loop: CASSQEDQSTDTQYF. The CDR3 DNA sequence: TGTGCCAGCAGCCAAGAGGACCAGAGCACAGATACGCAGTATTTT.

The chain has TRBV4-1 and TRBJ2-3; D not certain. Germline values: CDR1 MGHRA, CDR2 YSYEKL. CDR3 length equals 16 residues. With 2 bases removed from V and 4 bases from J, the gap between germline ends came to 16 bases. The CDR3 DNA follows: TGCGCCAGCAGCCAAAATTACCAGCACGAGGCAGATACGCAGTATTTT. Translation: CASSQNYQHEADTQYF.

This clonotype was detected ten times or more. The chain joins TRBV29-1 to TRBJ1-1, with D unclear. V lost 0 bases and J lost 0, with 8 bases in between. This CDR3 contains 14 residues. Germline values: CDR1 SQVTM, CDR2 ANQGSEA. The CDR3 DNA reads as TGCAGCGTTGAAGATCCCCCCTTGAACACTGAAGCTTTCTTT. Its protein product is CSVEDPPLNTEAFF.

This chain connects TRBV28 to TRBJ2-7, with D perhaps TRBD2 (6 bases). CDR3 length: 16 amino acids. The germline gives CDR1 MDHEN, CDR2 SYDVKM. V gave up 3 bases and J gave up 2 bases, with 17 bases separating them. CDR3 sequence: CASSFEVASATYEQYF. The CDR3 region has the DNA TGTGCCAGCAGTTTTGAGGTGGCTAGCGCTACCTACGAGCAGTACTTC. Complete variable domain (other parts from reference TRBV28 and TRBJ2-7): DVKVTQSSRYLVKRTGEKVFLECVQDMDHENMFWYRQDPGLGLRLIYFSYDVKMKEKGDIPEGYSVSREKKERFSLILESASTNQTSMYLCASSFEVASATYEQYFGPGTRLTVT.

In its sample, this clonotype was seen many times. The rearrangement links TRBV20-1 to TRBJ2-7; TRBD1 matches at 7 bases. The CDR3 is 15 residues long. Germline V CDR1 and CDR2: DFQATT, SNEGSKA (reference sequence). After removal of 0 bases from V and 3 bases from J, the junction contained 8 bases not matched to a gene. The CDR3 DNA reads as TGCAGTGCTAGAGATCTGTTGGGACAGAGCTACGAGCAGTACTTC. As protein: CSARDLLGQSYEQYF.

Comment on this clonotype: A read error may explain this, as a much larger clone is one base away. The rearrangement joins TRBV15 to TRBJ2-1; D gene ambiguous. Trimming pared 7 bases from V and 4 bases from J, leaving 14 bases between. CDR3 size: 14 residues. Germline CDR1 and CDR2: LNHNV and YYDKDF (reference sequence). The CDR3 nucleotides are TGTGCCACCATCGGCGAATTTGGGTACAATGAGCAGTTCTTC. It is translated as CATIGEFGYNEQFF.

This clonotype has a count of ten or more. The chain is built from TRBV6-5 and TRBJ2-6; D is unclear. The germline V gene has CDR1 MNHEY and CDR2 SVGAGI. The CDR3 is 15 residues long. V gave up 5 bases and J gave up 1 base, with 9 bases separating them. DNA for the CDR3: TGTGCCAGCAGTGTCACGCGATCTGGGGCCAACGTCCTGACTTTC. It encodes CASSVTRSGANVLTF.